Below, one T cell receptor (beta chain) is given with its context. The antigen is unknown. The J segment lost 0 bases and the V segment lost 6 bases, leaving 7 bases of the junction unmatched. The germline CDR1 and CDR2 sequences are SQVTM and ANQGSEA. CDR3 length: 15 residues. The data were taken from a study of T-cell reconstitution after alpha-beta-depleted transplantation in children. Study-level findings and limits: In patients about two months after transplant, alpha-beta T cells reportedly arose from several hundred expanded graft clones. Newly made T cells mostly supplied T-cell counts and diversity one year after transplant. Some patients owed their high day-60 TCRbeta diversity to surviving recipient T cells and thymic progenitors.

TCRbeta library construction was performed incorporating unique molecular identifiers. TCRdb fed the PCR reads into MiXCR, producing one record per CDR3 protein. The sample has about 47,000 distinct CDR3 sequences, roughly 50% seen once. The TCR sequence derives from a boy less than two years old with SCID, due to receive a stem cell transplant. V and J are TRBV29-1 and TRBJ2-1; 8 bases fit TRBD1. This specimen consisted of peripheral blood, obtained before TCRalphabeta/CD19-depleted stem cell transplant. CDR3 sequence (DNA): TGCAGCGTAGACAGGGGCCCCAACTCCTACAATGAGCAGTTCTTC. It is translated as CSVDRGPNSYNEQFF.